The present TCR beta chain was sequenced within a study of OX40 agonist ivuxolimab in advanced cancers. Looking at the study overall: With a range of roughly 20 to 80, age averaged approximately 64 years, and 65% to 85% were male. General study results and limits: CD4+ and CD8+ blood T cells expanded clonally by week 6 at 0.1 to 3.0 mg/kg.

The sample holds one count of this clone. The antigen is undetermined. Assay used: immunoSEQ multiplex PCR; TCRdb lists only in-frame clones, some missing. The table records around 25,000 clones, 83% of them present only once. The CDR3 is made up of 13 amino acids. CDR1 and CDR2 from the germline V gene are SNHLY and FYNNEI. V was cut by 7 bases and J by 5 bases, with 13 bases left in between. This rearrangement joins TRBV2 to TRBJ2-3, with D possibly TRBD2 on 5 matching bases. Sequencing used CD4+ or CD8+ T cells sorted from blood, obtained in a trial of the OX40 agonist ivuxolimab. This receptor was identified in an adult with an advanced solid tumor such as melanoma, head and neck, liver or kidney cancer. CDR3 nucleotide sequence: TGTGCCAGCATTGGCTTGGGGAGAGATACGCAGTATTTT. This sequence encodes CASIGLGRDTQYF. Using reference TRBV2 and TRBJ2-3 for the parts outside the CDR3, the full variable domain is EPEVTQTPSHQVTQMGQEVILRCVPISNHLYFYWYRQILGQKVEFLVSFYNNEISEKSEIFDDQFSVERPDGSNFTLKIRSTKLEDSAMYFCASIGLGRDTQYFGPGTRLTVL.